The following is a TCR beta chain sequence with its context. TCRdb itself ran the 5' RACE reads through MiXCR, one entry per CDR3 protein. The repertoire holds about 700,000 distinct CDR3 sequences, 5.5% to 6.5% seen once, with under 2% in the top ten. The sample comes from a study of identical twins. The origin of this receptor is a young man in good health. The sample comprised naive T cells sorted from blood.

CDR3 bases: TGTGCCAGCAGCTTAGACCCGGACAGGGGACATACGCAGTATTTT. This gives the protein CASSLDPDRGHTQYF. V usage is TRBV7-2 and J usage is TRBJ2-3, with 9 bases that match TRBD1. Germline V CDR1 and CDR2: SGHTA, FQGNSA. The CDR3 spans 15 residues. Germline trimming cut 1 base from V and 7 bases from J; bases unmatched to any gene: 6.